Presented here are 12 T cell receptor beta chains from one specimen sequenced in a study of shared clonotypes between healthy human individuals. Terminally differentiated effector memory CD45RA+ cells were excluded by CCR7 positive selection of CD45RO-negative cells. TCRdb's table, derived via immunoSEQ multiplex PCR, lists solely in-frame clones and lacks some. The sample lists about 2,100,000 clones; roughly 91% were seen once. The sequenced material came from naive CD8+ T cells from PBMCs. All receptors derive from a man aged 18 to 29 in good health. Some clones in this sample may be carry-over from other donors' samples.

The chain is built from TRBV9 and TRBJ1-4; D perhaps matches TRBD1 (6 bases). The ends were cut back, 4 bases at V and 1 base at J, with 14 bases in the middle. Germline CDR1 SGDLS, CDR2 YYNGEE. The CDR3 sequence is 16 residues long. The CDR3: CASSPTTGITNEKLFF. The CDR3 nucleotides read TGTGCCAGCAGCCCGACCACAGGGATAACTAATGAAAAACTGTTTTTT.

The CDR3 reads CATAEARIVETQYF. CDR3 DNA sequence: TGTGCCACCGCGGAAGCGCGCATTGTCGAGACCCAGTACTTC. This chain uses TRBV15 with TRBJ2-5; D is uncertain. The germline gives CDR1 LNHNV, CDR2 YYDKDF (reference sequence). The CDR3 has 14 amino acids. V gave up 8 bases and J gave up 5 bases, with 18 bases separating them. Together with reference TRBV15 and TRBJ2-5, the CDR3 gives the full variable domain: DAMVIQNPRYQVTQFGKPVTLSCSQTLNHNVMYWYQQKSSQAPKLLFHYYDKDFNNEADTPDNFQSRRPNTSFCFLDIRSPGLGDTAMYLCATAEARIVETQYFGPGTRLLVL.

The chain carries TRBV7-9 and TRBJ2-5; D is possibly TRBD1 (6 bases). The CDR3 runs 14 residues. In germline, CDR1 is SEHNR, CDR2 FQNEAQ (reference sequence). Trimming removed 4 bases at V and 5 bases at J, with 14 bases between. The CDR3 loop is CASSSQGNRETQYF. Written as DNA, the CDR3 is TGTGCCAGCAGCTCGCAGGGGAATAGGGAGACCCAGTACTTC.

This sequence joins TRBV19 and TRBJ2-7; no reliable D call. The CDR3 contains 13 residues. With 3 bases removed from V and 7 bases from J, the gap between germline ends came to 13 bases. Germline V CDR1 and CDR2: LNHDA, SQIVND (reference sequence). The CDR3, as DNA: TGTGCCAGTAGTATGTTAGCCCTCGGGGAGCAGTACTTC. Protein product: CASSMLALGEQYF.

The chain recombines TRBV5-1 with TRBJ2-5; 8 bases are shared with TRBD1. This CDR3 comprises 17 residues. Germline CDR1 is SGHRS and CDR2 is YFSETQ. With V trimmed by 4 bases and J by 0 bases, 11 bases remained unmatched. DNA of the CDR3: TGCGCCAGCAGCCTGACTCCAGGGGACAGGTACCAAGAGACCCAGTACTTC. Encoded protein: CASSLTPGDRYQETQYF.

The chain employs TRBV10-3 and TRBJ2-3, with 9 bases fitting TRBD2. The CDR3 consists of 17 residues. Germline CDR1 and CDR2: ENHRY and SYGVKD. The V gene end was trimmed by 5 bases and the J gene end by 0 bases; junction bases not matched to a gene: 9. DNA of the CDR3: TGTGCCATCAGTTCTAGCGGGACGAAACCTAGCACAGATACGCAGTATTTT. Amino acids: CAISSSGTKPSTDTQYF.

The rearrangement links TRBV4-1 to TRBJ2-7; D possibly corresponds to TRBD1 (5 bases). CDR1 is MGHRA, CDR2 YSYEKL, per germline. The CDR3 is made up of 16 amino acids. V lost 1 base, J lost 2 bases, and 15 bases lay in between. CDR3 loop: CASSQAGGVRAYEQYF. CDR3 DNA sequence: TGCGCCAGCAGCCAAGCAGGTGGGGTCAGGGCCTACGAGCAGTACTTC.

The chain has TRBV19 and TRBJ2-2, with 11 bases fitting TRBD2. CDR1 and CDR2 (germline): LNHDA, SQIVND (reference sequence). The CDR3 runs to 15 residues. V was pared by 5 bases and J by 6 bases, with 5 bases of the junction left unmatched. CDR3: CASSPYSGRAGELFF. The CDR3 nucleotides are TGTGCCAGTAGTCCCTATAGCGGGAGGGCCGGGGAGCTGTTTTTT.

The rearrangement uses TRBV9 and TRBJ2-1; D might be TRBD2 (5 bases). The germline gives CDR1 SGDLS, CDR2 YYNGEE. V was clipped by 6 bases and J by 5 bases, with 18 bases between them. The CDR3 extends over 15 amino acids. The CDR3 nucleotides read TGTGCCAGCACCAGTGGGCGCGGGTATAACAATGAGCAGTTCTTC. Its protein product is CASTSGRGYNNEQFF.

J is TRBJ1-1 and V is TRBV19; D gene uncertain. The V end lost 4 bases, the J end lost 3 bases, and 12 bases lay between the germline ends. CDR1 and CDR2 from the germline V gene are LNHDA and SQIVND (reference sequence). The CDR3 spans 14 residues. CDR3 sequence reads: CASSNPLDYTEAFF. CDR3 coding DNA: TGTGCCAGTAGTAACCCCCTCGATTACACTGAAGCTTTCTTT.

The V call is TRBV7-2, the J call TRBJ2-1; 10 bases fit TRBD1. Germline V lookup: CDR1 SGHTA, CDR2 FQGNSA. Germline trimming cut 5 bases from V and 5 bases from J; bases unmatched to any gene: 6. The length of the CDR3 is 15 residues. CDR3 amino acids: CASSPWDRGNNEQFF. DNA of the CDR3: TGTGCCAGCAGCCCCTGGGACAGGGGAAACAATGAGCAGTTCTTC. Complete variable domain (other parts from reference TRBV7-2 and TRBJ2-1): GAGVSQSPSNKVTEKGKDVELRCDPISGHTALYWYRQSLGQGLEFLIYFQGNSAPDKSGLPSDRFSAERTGGSVSTLTIQRTQQEDSAVYLCASSPWDRGNNEQFFGPGTRLTVL.

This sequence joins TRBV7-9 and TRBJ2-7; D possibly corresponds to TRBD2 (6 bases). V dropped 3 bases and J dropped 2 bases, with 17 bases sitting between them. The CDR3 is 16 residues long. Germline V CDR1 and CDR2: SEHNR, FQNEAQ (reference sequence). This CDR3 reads CASSFSSSEQTYEQYF. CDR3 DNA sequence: TGTGCCAGCAGCTTTAGTTCTAGCGAACAAACCTACGAGCAGTACTTC.